The rows below give T cell receptor beta chains drawn from one sample of a study of OX40 agonist ivuxolimab in advanced cancers. Sequencing used immunoSEQ multiplex PCR; TCRdb keeps in-frame clones, though not all of them. The data hold roughly 41,000 clones, with roughly 86% observed a single time. The specimen was CD4+ or CD8+ T cells sorted from blood, collected in a trial of the OX40 agonist ivuxolimab. These receptors were collected from an adult with an advanced solid tumor such as melanoma, head and neck, liver or kidney cancer. CDR3s include the opening cysteine and the closing phenylalanine or tryptophan. The D gene is left open where the match is weak. Rows give clone size only sometimes, using once, few, many, or a class for an expanded clone.

D,size,J,V,DNA,CDR3
TRBD1,NA,TRBJ2-1,TRBV2,TGTGCCAGCAGCTCCGGGACAGGGTACAATGAGCAGTTCTTC,CASSSGTGYNEQFF
TRBD1,NA,TRBJ1-2,TRBV6-4,TGTGCCAGCAGGAGACGACAGGGGGCGGGAGGCTACACCTTC,CASRRRQGAGGYTF
NA,NA,TRBJ2-1,TRBV5-1,TGCGCCAGCAGCCTCTCTACAGGTGAGCAGTTCTTC,CASSLSTGEQFF
NA,NA,TRBJ1-4,TRBV6-5,TGTGCCAGCAGTCCTTACAGACTCGTTAATGAAAAACTGTTTTTT,CASSPYRLVNEKLFF
NA,NA,TRBJ2-4,TRBV18,TGTGCCAGCTCACGGTCCCGCAGGGGACTGAAAACCAACAAAAACATTCAGTACTTC,CASSRSRRGLKTNKNIQYF
NA,NA,TRBJ2-7,TRBV4-1,TGCGCCAGCAGCGGGAGGACAGCTACCTACGAGCAGTACTTC,CASSGRTATYEQYF
NA,NA,TRBJ1-1,TRBV28,TGTGCCAGCAGTTTTTTGGATTGGACTGAAGCTTTCTTT,CASSFLDWTEAFF
NA,NA,TRBJ1-5,TRBV13,TGTGCCAGCAGCCCGGGGCGGGGGAATCAGCCCCAGCATTTT,CASSPGRGNQPQHF
NA,NA,TRBJ1-1,TRBV6-5,TGTGCCAGCAGTTACAGGGGCGATTTGAACACTGAAGCTTTCTTT,CASSYRGDLNTEAFF
NA,NA,TRBJ1-1,TRBV5-6,TGTGCCAGCAGTTCTGAAGAGGGCAGAGACGGGCGGATAACTGAAGCTTTCTTT,CASSSEEGRDGRITEAFF
TRBD1,few,TRBJ2-7,TRBV6-5,TGTGCCAGCAGTTACAGAGCCGGGACAGGGTTCCACGAGCAGTACTTC,CASSYRAGTGFHEQYF
NA,NA,TRBJ1-2,TRBV4-2,TGTGCCAGCAGCCAAGAGGAACAGGAGGGCTATGGCTACACCTTC,CASSQEEQEGYGYTF
NA,NA,TRBJ1-2,TRBV5-5,TGTGCCAGCAGCTTCGGAAGGGGCCACTATGGCTACACCTTC,CASSFGRGHYGYTF
NA,NA,TRBJ1-1,TRBV7-2,TGTGCCAGCAGCCCAGGGACGACCAACACTGAAGCTTTCTTT,CASSPGTTNTEAFF
NA,NA,TRBJ2-7,TRBV10-3,TGTGCCATCAGTGTGATTGTTAGGGGGGCCAGCTCCTACGAGCAGTACTTC,CAISVIVRGASSYEQYF
NA,NA,TRBJ1-5,TRBV7-8,TGTGCCAGCAGCTTAGGAAGAACCCTCGGTAGGCCCCAGCATTTT,CASSLGRTLGRPQHF
NA,NA,TRBJ2-3,TRBV7-9,TGTGCCAGCAGCCCGGTAGCAGATACGCAGTATTTT,CASSPVADTQYF
NA,NA,TRBJ2-1,TRBV11-2,TGTGCCAGCAGCTTTACAGGGTACCATTCCTACAATGAGCAGTTCTTC,CASSFTGYHSYNEQFF
TRBD1,NA,TRBJ2-1,TRBV13,TGTGCCAGCAGCTCCGGGACAGGATACAATGAGCAGTTCTTC,CASSSGTGYNEQFF
TRBD1,NA,TRBJ1-2,TRBV19,TGTGCCAGTAGTCACGCCCGGGACAGGGGGCCTAACTATGGCTACACCTTC,CASSHARDRGPNYGYTF
TRBD1,NA,TRBJ1-1,TRBV5-6,TGTGCCAGCAGCTTGACCGACAGGGGAAACACTGAAGCTTTCTTT,CASSLTDRGNTEAFF
NA,few,TRBJ1-1,TRBV4-3,TGCGCCAGCAGCCAAGAGATGGGGTCGAGCACTGAAGCTTTCTTT,CASSQEMGSSTEAFF
NA,NA,TRBJ2-1,TRBV7-9,TGTGCCAGCAGCTCTGCCAGTCCCTACAATGAGCAGTTCTTC,CASSSASPYNEQFF
TRBD1,NA,TRBJ2-1,TRBV19,TGTGCCAGTAAGGGACGGGACAGGGGCAATGAGCAGTTCTTC,CASKGRDRGNEQFF
NA,NA,TRBJ2-3,TRBV10-1,TGCGCCAGCAGCAACGGGGAGCGGCAGTATTTT,CASSNGERQYF
NA,NA,TRBJ1-1,TRBV7-3,TGTGCCAGCAGCTTAATGGCAGGGACTCACACTGAAGCTTTCTTT,CASSLMAGTHTEAFF
NA,NA,TRBJ2-2,TRBV7-2,TGTGCCAGCAGCTTAGTCACCGGGGAGCTGTTTTTT,CASSLVTGELFF
NA,NA,TRBJ2-7,TRBV5-1,TGCGCCAGCAGCCCCGCTCAGCAGGGGCTAGCCTACGAGCAGTACTTC,CASSPAQQGLAYEQYF
NA,NA,TRBJ1-3,TRBV19,TGTGCCAGTAGTATGAGGGGCTACTCTGGAAACACCATATATTTT,CASSMRGYSGNTIYF